Described below is a single TCR beta chain sequence and its context. Antigen: not known. Treatment noted: over 15 received Ad26.COV2.S at low or high dose, single or two shots; 5 received placebo; per-sample allocation not given. Each sample was drawn 63 days after the first injection (of vaccine or placebo). Germline CDR1 reads SGHDN; CDR2 reads FVKESK. The V segment lost 0 bases and the J segment 9 bases; nucleotides outside the gene matches: 5. This CDR3 has 13 amino acids. This entry belongs to a study of Ad26.COV2.S vaccination and SARS-CoV-2 variants. Study results and caveats: A substantial breadth of spike-specific CD8+ and CD4+ T cell responses after vaccination has been reported.

TCRdb's table, derived via immunoSEQ multiplex PCR, lists solely in-frame clones and lacks some. The sample includes about 400,000 clones, around 89% seen only once; the top ten take about 3.6%. The sequencing here drew on peripheral blood, taken in a trial of Ad26.COV2.S vaccine versus placebo. The chain joins TRBV14 to TRBJ2-7; 7 bases map to TRBD2. The source is a person between 18 and 59 years old who received the Ad26.COV2.S COVID-19 vaccine or a placebo. Here the CDR3 DNA reads TGTGCCAGCAGCCAAGACGATGGGAGGGGGCAGTACTTC. Translated: CASSQDDGRGQYF.